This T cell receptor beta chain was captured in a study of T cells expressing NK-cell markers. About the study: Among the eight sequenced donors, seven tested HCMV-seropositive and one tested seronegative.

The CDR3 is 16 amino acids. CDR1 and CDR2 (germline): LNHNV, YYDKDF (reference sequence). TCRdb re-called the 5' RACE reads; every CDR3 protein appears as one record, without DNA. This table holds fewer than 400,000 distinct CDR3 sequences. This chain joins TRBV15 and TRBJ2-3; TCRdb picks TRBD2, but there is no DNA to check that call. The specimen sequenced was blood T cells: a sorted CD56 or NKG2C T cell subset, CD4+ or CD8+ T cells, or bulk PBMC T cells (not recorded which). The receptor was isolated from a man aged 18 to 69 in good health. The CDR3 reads CATSSRASSGSDTQYF.